The T cell receptor beta chain under discussion was sequenced for a study of blood T cell repertoires in COVID-19. Data came from immunoSEQ multiplex PCR; TCRdb stores just in-frame clones and leaves some out. Counted here are 240,000 or so clones, 86% occurring once; the ten biggest clones make up about 3.5%. The germline CDR1 and CDR2 sequences are WNHNN and SYGVQD (reference sequence). The CDR3 extends over 14 amino acids. J lost 5 bases, V lost 0 bases, and 0 bases had no gene match. The sequence came from a woman aged 40-49 years with acute COVID-19. The V and J genes are TRBV10-1 and TRBJ1-4, with 7 bases lining up with TRBD1. The sequencing sample was made of PBMCs or T cells enriched from blood (not recorded which). The CDR3 coding sequence is TGCGCCAGCAGTGAGTCGGGACAGAATGAAAAACTGTTTTTT. It is translated as CASSESGQNEKLFF.